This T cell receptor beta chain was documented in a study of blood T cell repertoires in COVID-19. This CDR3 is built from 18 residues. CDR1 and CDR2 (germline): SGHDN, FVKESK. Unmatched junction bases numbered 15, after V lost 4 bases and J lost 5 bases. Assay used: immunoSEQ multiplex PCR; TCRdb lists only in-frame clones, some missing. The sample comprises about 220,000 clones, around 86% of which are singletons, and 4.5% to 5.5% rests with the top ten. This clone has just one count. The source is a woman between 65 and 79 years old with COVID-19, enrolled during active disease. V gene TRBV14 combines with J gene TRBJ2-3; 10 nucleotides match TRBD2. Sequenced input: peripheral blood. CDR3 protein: CASSPTGSGRAFKDTQYF. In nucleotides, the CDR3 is TGTGCCAGCAGCCCAACTGGGAGCGGGAGGGCCTTTAAAGATACGCAGTATTTT.